The 19 T cell receptor beta chains in this list originate from one sample, sequenced in a study of blood T cell repertoires in COVID-19. Here immunoSEQ multiplex PCR was the method, and the copy in TCRdb shows in-frame clones only, minus some. The data hold some 300,000 clones, with roughly 88% observed a single time. Input material: peripheral blood. The receptor set was obtained from a woman between 25 and 40 years old who had recovered from COVID-19.

A remark on this clone: Since a much larger clone is just one base distant, this may be a read error. The CDR3 sequence: CASSLGLYGYTF. The CDR3 nucleotides are TGTGCCAGCAGTTTAGGACTCTATGGCTACACCTTC. The chain couples TRBV12-3 or TRBV12-4 to TRBJ1-2; D unresolved. The CDR3 has 12 amino acids. Trimming cost V 1 base and J 4 bases, with 4 bases left between them.

V is TRBV28 and J is TRBJ2-7; a weak D match, TRBD2 (6 bases). The germline V and J ends were trimmed by 5 bases and 4 bases, with 9 bases remaining between them. The CDR3 has 12 amino acids. Germline V lookup: CDR1 MDHEN, CDR2 SYDVKM. The CDR3: CASSVGGYEQYF. CDR3 coding DNA: TGTGCCAGCAGTGTGGGAGGTTACGAGCAGTACTTC.

The sample holds one count of this clone. This chain links TRBV2 with TRBJ2-7; TRBD1 agrees at 10 bases. V dropped 5 bases and J dropped 3; count of bases not matched to a gene: 13. CDR1 and CDR2 (germline): SNHLY, FYNNEI. The CDR3 runs to 17 residues. CDR3 coding DNA: TGTGCCAGCAGTCCACTAGGGGGGGACAGGGGTCTCTACGAGCAGTACTTC. It codes for CASSPLGGDRGLYEQYF.

V and J are TRBV3-1 (or the pseudogene TRBV3-2) and TRBJ1-6; D is unclear. This CDR3 spans 16 amino acids. Germline values: CDR1 LGHDT, CDR2 YNNKEL (reference sequence). V was shortened by 2 bases and J by 3 bases, with 11 bases between the two germline ends. For the CDR3, the DNA is TGTGCCAGCAGCCAAAGACCGGAGCGCTATAATTCACCCCTCCACTTT. It specifies CASSQRPERYNSPLHF.

The chain has TRBV28 and TRBJ1-1, with no clear D. CDR3 length: 15 amino acids. Deletions cut 2 bases from V and 4 bases from J, with 14 bases between. Per the germline V gene, CDR1 is MDHEN and CDR2 is SYDVKM. This CDR3 is CASSLDMAGGTEAFF. In DNA, the CDR3 is TGTGCCAGCAGTTTAGATATGGCGGGAGGCACTGAAGCTTTCTTT.

This clone occurred once. The gene calls are TRBV7-3 and TRBJ1-1; D remains unclear. Germline V lookup: CDR1 SGHTA, CDR2 FQGTGA. The germline V and J ends were trimmed by 3 bases and 7 bases, with 6 bases remaining between them. The CDR3 runs 11 residues. The CDR3 sequence is CASSFEVEAFF. The CDR3 region has the DNA TGTGCCAGCAGCTTTGAGGTTGAAGCTTTCTTT.

V usage is TRBV7-9 and J usage is TRBJ1-4; TRBD1 matches at 9 bases. Germline trimming cut 3 bases from V and 0 bases from J; bases unmatched to any gene: 2. The CDR3 extends over 16 amino acids. Looked up from germline, CDR1 is SEHNR and CDR2 is FQNEAQ (reference sequence). As DNA, the CDR3 is TGTGCCAGCAGCTTGGGACAGGGAGCAACTAATGAAAAACTGTTTTTT. It codes for CASSLGQGATNEKLFF.

This clone was observed a handful of times. The chain employs TRBV6-2 or TRBV6-3 and TRBJ1-5; perhaps TRBD1 as D (6 bases). The V gene's germline CDR1 is MNHEY and CDR2 SVGEGT. This CDR3 spans 16 amino acids. V lost 2 bases to trimming and J lost 3 bases, with 14 bases between them. The CDR3 DNA sequence: TGTGCCAGCAGTTACCCCAGAGGACAGTACAATCAGCCCCAGCATTTT. It is translated as CASSYPRGQYNQPQHF.

This clone is termed medium-sized. V usage is TRBV7-8 and J usage is TRBJ1-1; D perhaps matches TRBD1 (5 bases). The CDR3 is 13 amino acids. Trimming took 5 bases from V and 4 from J, leaving 11 bases between them. Germline V lookup: CDR1 SGHVS, CDR2 FQNEAQ. The CDR3 DNA sequence: TGTGCCAGCAGCGGATCAGGGTTCACTGAAGCTTTCTTT. Translated: CASSGSGFTEAFF. The whole variable domain, remainder taken from reference TRBV7-8 and TRBJ1-1, is GAGVSQSPRYKVAKRGQDVALRCDPISGHVSLFWYQQALGQGPEFLTYFQNEAQLDKSGLPSDRFFAERPEGSVSTLKIQRTQQEDSAVYLCASSGSGFTEAFFGQGTRLTVV.

The chain links TRBV5-6 to TRBJ2-7; 12 nucleotides agree with TRBD2. Germline V gives CDR1 SGHDT, CDR2 YYEEEE. This CDR3 has 15 residues. J was trimmed by 4 bases and V by 4 bases; bases with no gene match: 6. The CDR3 reads CASSGPSGGAYEQYF. The CDR3 DNA reads as TGTGCCAGCAGCGGACCTAGCGGGGGGGCTTACGAGCAGTACTTC.

The chain recombines TRBV28 with TRBJ1-5; 9 positions match TRBD1. This CDR3 is 13 amino acids long. Losses at the gene ends were 11 bases for V and 4 bases for J; bases not matched to a gene: 6. Germline loops: CDR1 MDHEN, CDR2 SYDVKM. The CDR3 DNA reads TGTGCCGGGGGGACAGGGCTTAATCAGCCCCAGCATTTT. Encoded protein: CAGGTGLNQPQHF.

The chain joins TRBV20-1 to TRBJ1-2; 10 nucleotides agree with TRBD1. The length of the CDR3 is 13 residues. CDR1 and CDR2 from the germline V gene are DFQATT and SNEGSKA (reference sequence). V dropped 3 bases and J dropped 7; count of bases not matched to a gene: 5. The chain's CDR3 is CSASDRGQRGYTF. CDR3 DNA: TGCAGTGCTAGTGACAGGGGGCAACGTGGCTACACCTTC.

The chain employs TRBV11-2 and TRBJ1-3; no clear D gene. Germline V gene lookup returns CDR1 SGHAT and CDR2 FQNNGV. The V end was cut by 3 bases, the J end by 3 bases, with 12 bases between. The CDR3 is made up of 15 amino acids. The CDR3 nucleotides are TGTGCCAGCAGCTTTAGGCAGGACTATGGAAACACCATATATTTT. Translating gives CASSFRQDYGNTIYF.

This clone has only one observation. V and J are TRBV29-1 and TRBJ2-5, with D hard to call. CDR1 is SQVTM, CDR2 ANQGSEA, per germline. The CDR3 consists of 14 residues. Trimming took off 3 bases at V and 5 bases at J, with 16 bases between the two ends. The CDR3, as DNA: TGCAGCGTTGATGTTGCGGTTCCCGGGGAGACCCAGTACTTC. It yields the protein CSVDVAVPGETQYF.

The rearrangement joins TRBV11-3 to TRBJ2-7, with TRBD1 matching 7 bases. Germline V CDR1 and CDR2: SGHNT, YENEEA. The V gene end was trimmed by 4 bases and the J gene end by 2 bases; junction bases not matched to a gene: 8. The CDR3 loop spans 15 amino acids. The CDR3 loop reads CASSSRQGRPYEQYF. In DNA form, the CDR3 reads TGTGCCAGCAGCTCCCGACAGGGTAGGCCCTACGAGCAGTACTTC.

This clone was counted many times. V is TRBV5-1 and J is TRBJ2-2; 7 nucleotides align to TRBD1. The CDR3 runs to 15 residues. Per the germline V gene, CDR1 is SGHRS and CDR2 is YFSETQ. After removal of 4 bases from V and 1 base from J, the junction contained 4 bases not matched to a gene. In DNA form, the CDR3 reads TGCGCCAGCAGCCCGGGACAGCTGAACACCGGGGAGCTGTTTTTT. Amino acid sequence: CASSPGQLNTGELFF.

V usage is TRBV5-8 and J usage is TRBJ1-6; 7 bases map to TRBD1. J lost 9 bases, V lost 2 bases, and 8 bases had no gene match. The CDR3 consists of 15 residues. CDR1 SGHTS and CDR2 YDEGEE come from the germline V gene. CDR3 sequence: CASSLYRGSSSPLHF. CDR3 in DNA: TGTGCCAGCAGCTTATACAGGGGAAGCTCTTCACCCCTCCACTTT.

The rearrangement links TRBV24-1 to TRBJ2-1, with a tentative D call TRBD1 (5 bases). Germline-derived CDR1 and CDR2 are KGHDR and SFDVKD. The CDR3 runs to 15 residues. V lost 4 bases, J lost 8 bases, and 17 bases lay in between. The CDR3 region is CATSDSGPVGDEQFF. For the CDR3, the DNA is TGTGCCACCAGTGACTCAGGGCCCGTTGGGGATGAGCAGTTCTTC.

This clone was detected once. The chain recombines TRBV3-1 (or the pseudogene TRBV3-2) with TRBJ2-5, with D tentatively TRBD2 (6 bases). CDR1 and CDR2 (germline): LGHDT, YNNKEL (reference sequence). Trimming shortened V by 3 bases and J by 1 base, and 15 bases separated the two germline ends. This CDR3 comprises 16 residues. The CDR3 sequence: CASSHSSSASQETQYF. In nucleotides, the CDR3 is TGTGCCAGCAGCCATAGCTCTAGCGCGAGCCAAGAGACCCAGTACTTC.